The 31 T cell receptor beta chains below come from one sample, sequenced in a study of blood T cell repertoires in COVID-19. Sequencing was performed with immunoSEQ multiplex PCR; in TCRdb, only in-frame clones are kept and a portion is missing. The sample yields 110,000 to 150,000 clones, more than 65% seen once. The sample comprised peripheral blood. These receptors came from a human donor in a cohort sampled during active COVID-19.

This clone has more than one count but fewer than ten. The chain employs TRBV19 and TRBJ2-2; 9 bases fit TRBD1. This CDR3 spans 13 amino acids. Losses at the gene ends were 9 bases for V and 7 bases for J; bases not matched to a gene: 6. Germline V gives CDR1 LNHDA, CDR2 SQIVND (reference sequence). The CDR3 sequence: CASSGQGNGELFF. CDR3 sequence (DNA): TGTGCCAGCTCCGGACAGGGGAACGGGGAGCTGTTTTTT. Supplemented by reference TRBV19 and TRBJ2-2, the full variable domain reads DGGITQSPKYLFRKEGQNVTLSCEQNLNHDAMYWYRQDPGQGLRLIYYSQIVNDFQKGDIAEGYSVSREKKESFPLTVTSAQKNPTAFYLCASSGQGNGELFFGEGSRLTVL.

V is TRBV3-1 (or the pseudogene TRBV3-2) and J is TRBJ1-2; D unresolved. CDR1 and CDR2 from the germline V gene are LGHDT and YNNKEL (reference sequence). The CDR3 loop spans 12 amino acids. V lost 0 bases, J lost 9 bases, and 8 bases lay in between. The CDR3 reads CASSQDGGSYTF. CDR3 nucleotides: TGTGCCAGCAGCCAAGACGGCGGGAGCTACACCTTC.

V is TRBV2 and J is TRBJ1-2; TRBD1 is a possible D gene (6 bases). Germline-derived CDR1 and CDR2 are SNHLY and FYNNEI. The CDR3 loop spans 14 amino acids. The V end was cut by 2 bases, the J end by 8 bases, with 15 bases between. The CDR3 is CASSETGGRSGYTF. CDR3 nucleotide sequence: TGTGCCAGCAGTGAAACGGGGGGGCGTTCAGGCTACACCTTC.

V gene TRBV3-1 (or the pseudogene TRBV3-2) combines with J gene TRBJ2-2, with 9 bases fitting TRBD2. V lost 6 bases, J lost 4 bases, and 0 bases stayed unmatched. Germline loops: CDR1 LGHDT, CDR2 YNNKEL (reference sequence). This CDR3 has 13 amino acids. As DNA, the CDR3 is TGTGCCAGCAGGCGGGAGGGCACCGGGGAGCTGTTTTTT. Its translation is CASRREGTGELFF.

This chain uses TRBV7-3 with TRBJ1-4; no reliable D call. Germline-derived CDR1 and CDR2 are SGHTA and FQGTGA. V lost 0 bases to trimming and J lost 0 bases, with 5 bases between them. The CDR3 totals 15 residues. CDR3 loop: CASSLTPATNEKLFF. CDR3 in DNA: TGTGCCAGCAGCTTAACTCCTGCAACTAATGAAAAACTGTTTTTT.

The chain has TRBV6-5 and TRBJ2-7, with 7 nucleotides matching TRBD2. The ends lost 2 bases at V and 0 bases at J; junction bases unmatched: 4. This CDR3 has 15 amino acids. In germline, CDR1 is MNHEY, CDR2 SVGAGI. DNA of the CDR3: TGTGCCAGCAGTTACCAAGCGGGGAGCTCCTACGAGCAGTACTTC. It is translated as CASSYQAGSSYEQYF.

DNA of the CDR3: TGTGCCAGCAGCGTAGGACAGGGGATTCAAAATACGCAGTATTTT. Its translation: CASSVGQGIQNTQYF. J is TRBJ2-3 and V is TRBV9; 8 bases map to TRBD1. The CDR3 extends over 15 amino acids. J was trimmed by 7 bases and V by 0 bases; bases with no gene match: 7. Germline assignment: CDR1 SGDLS and CDR2 YYNGEE.

The chain couples TRBV11-2 to TRBJ2-1; TRBD2 aligns across 9 bases. CDR3 length: 17 residues. V shed 5 bases and J 1 base; nucleotides not matched to a gene: 9. Germline V gives CDR1 SGHAT, CDR2 FQNNGV. The CDR3 nucleotides are TGTGCCAGCAGCCCCTCGGGGCTAGCGGGGTCCTACAATGAGCAGTTCTTC. It translates to CASSPSGLAGSYNEQFF.

The rearrangement uses TRBV11-1 and TRBJ2-7, with D maybe TRBD1 (5 bases). Germline-derived CDR1 and CDR2 are SGHAT and FQDESV (reference sequence). V gave up 3 bases and J gave up 2 bases, with 11 bases separating them. The CDR3 loop spans 14 amino acids. CDR3 bases: TGTGCCAGCAGCTTGACGTACAGGACCTACGAGCAGTACTTC. Protein product: CASSLTYRTYEQYF.

This sequence joins TRBV5-6 and TRBJ1-5, with 8 nucleotides matching TRBD1. Trimming removed 0 bases from V and 2 bases from J; junction bases left unmatched: 4. The CDR3 is 16 amino acids. Germline loops: CDR1 SGHDT, CDR2 YYEEEE. For the CDR3, the DNA is TGTGCCAGCAGCTTGGATCAGGGGGCCGGCAATCAGCCCCAGCATTTT. Translated, it gives CASSLDQGAGNQPQHF. Supplemented by reference TRBV5-6 and TRBJ1-5, the full variable domain reads DAGVTQSPTHLIKTRGQQVTLRCSPKSGHDTVSWYQQALGQGPQFIFQYYEEEERQRGNFPDRFSGHQFPNYSSELNVNALLLGDSALYLCASSLDQGAGNQPQHFGDGTRLSIL.

The sample holds many counts of this clone. The chain carries TRBV14 and TRBJ2-5, with D possibly TRBD2 on 5 matching bases. Germline V gene data show CDR1 as SGHDN and CDR2 as FVKESK. V lost 8 bases and J lost 5, with 12 bases in between. This CDR3 has 12 residues. The CDR3 bases are TGTGCCAGCGGGCTAGCCGGGGAGACCCAGTACTTC. Amino acids: CASGLAGETQYF.

The chain has TRBV6-5 and TRBJ2-7; 8 nucleotides line up with TRBD2. V was clipped by 2 bases and J by 5 bases; unmatched bases: 2. The length of the CDR3 is 13 residues. Germline CDR1 and CDR2: MNHEY and SVGAGI. The CDR3 sequence: CASSYAGGNEQYF. DNA of the CDR3: TGTGCCAGCAGTTACGCGGGGGGAAACGAGCAGTACTTC.

This clone was detected only a few times. This chain connects TRBV2 to TRBJ1-3; D not certain. Trimming pared 11 bases from V and 2 bases from J, leaving 10 bases between. CDR3 length: 12 amino acids. Germline CDR1 is SNHLY and CDR2 is FYNNEI. DNA for the CDR3: TGTGCCTCCCTCGGGGCTGGAAACACCATATATTTT. It encodes CASLGAGNTIYF.

The rearrangement joins TRBV5-1 to TRBJ1-2; D gene uncertain. CDR1 and CDR2 from the germline V gene are SGHRS and YFSETQ. The V end lost 0 bases, the J end lost 2 bases, and 11 bases lay between the germline ends. The CDR3 has 15 amino acids. DNA for the CDR3: TGCGCCAGCAGCTTGGCTCCGACACAAAACTATGGCTACACCTTC. Amino acids: CASSLAPTQNYGYTF. The full variable domain, with the rest looked up from reference TRBV5-1 and TRBJ1-2, is KAGVTQTPRYLIKTRGQQVTLSCSPISGHRSVSWYQQTPGQGLQFLFEYFSETQRNKGNFPGRFSGRQFSNSRSEMNVSTLELGDSALYLCASSLAPTQNYGYTFGSGTRLTVV.

V is TRBV19 and J is TRBJ1-5; 9 positions match TRBD1. CDR3 length: 16 residues. Germline CDR1 LNHDA, CDR2 SQIVND (reference sequence). Unmatched junction bases numbered 8, after V lost 7 bases and J lost 1 base. The CDR3 DNA reads TGTGCCAGTACCGCATCGGACAGGGGAAGCAATCAGCCCCAGCATTTT. Its translation: CASTASDRGSNQPQHF.

This clone occurred a few times. The V gene is TRBV14, the J gene TRBJ2-3; 10 nucleotides agree with TRBD2. V shed 2 bases and J 3 bases; nucleotides not matched to a gene: 8. CDR3 size: 17 residues. In germline, CDR1 is SGHDN, CDR2 FVKESK. The CDR3 coding sequence is TGTGCCAGCAGCCAATATGTGGTGGGACTAGCGACAGATACGCAGTATTTT. Translating it yields CASSQYVVGLATDTQYF.

The V call is TRBV3-1 (or the pseudogene TRBV3-2), the J call TRBJ1-3; no firm D call. CDR3 size: 17 residues. The germline CDR1 and CDR2 sequences are LGHDT and YNNKEL (reference sequence). The V end lost 1 base, the J end lost 0 bases, and 13 bases lay between the germline ends. The chain's CDR3 is CASSQVLEASSGNTIYF. Written as DNA, the CDR3 is TGTGCCAGCAGCCAAGTATTAGAGGCCTCCTCTGGAAACACCATATATTTT.

This chain joins TRBV5-5 and TRBJ2-2; the match to TRBD2 covers 7 bases. The CDR3 has 17 residues. Germline lookup yields CDR1 SGHKS and CDR2 YYEKEE (reference sequence). The V gene end was trimmed by 6 bases and the J gene end by 2 bases; junction bases not matched to a gene: 13. CDR3 bases: TGTGCCAGCATCCGGCGGGCGTCGGGGGGTAACACCGGGGAGCTGTTTTTT. It yields the protein CASIRRASGGNTGELFF.

This clone was seen a handful of times. This sequence joins TRBV7-2 and TRBJ1-2; a weak D match, TRBD1 (6 bases). This CDR3 comprises 16 residues. The V and J ends lost 1 base and 3 bases respectively, with 15 bases between them. Germline V gene sequence: CDR1 SGHTA, CDR2 FQGNSA. CDR3 sequence: CASSLVRGARYYGYTF. CDR3 DNA sequence: TGTGCCAGCAGCTTAGTGCGGGGGGCCCGCTACTATGGCTACACCTTC.

This clone came up once. The chain recombines TRBV19 with TRBJ1-2; 8 nucleotides align to TRBD1. This CDR3 region has 14 residues. The V gene's germline CDR1 is LNHDA and CDR2 SQIVND (reference sequence). V gave up 1 base and J gave up 8 bases; unmatched junction bases: 6. The chain's CDR3 is CASSIAPGGGGYTF. The CDR3 DNA reads TGTGCCAGTAGTATAGCGCCAGGGGGCGGCGGCTACACCTTC.

This rearrangement joins TRBV3-1 (or the pseudogene TRBV3-2) to TRBJ1-4; D is possibly TRBD1 (6 bases). CDR1 is LGHDT, CDR2 YNNKEL, per germline (reference sequence). The CDR3 is 15 amino acids. V lost 5 bases and J lost 11, with 21 bases in between. Here the CDR3 DNA reads TGTGCCAGCAGCGGCCAGACAGGACTTAGCAGCAAACTGTTTTTT. As protein: CASSGQTGLSSKLFF.

The chain joins TRBV28 to TRBJ2-5; D might be TRBD2 (6 bases). V shed 6 bases and J shed 3 bases, with 11 bases lying between them. CDR1 MDHEN and CDR2 SYDVKM come from the germline V gene. The CDR3 extends over 13 amino acids. For the CDR3, the DNA is TGTGCCAGCAGACGGGGAGGCGAAGAGACCCAGTACTTC. The encoded protein is CASRRGGEETQYF.

The rearrangement links TRBV5-1 to TRBJ1-1, with a weak D call TRBD1 (5 bases). This CDR3 region has 14 residues. Trimming removed 4 bases at V and 1 base at J, with 11 bases between. Germline CDR1 reads SGHRS; CDR2 reads YFSETQ. CDR3 DNA sequence: TGCGCCAGCAGCAGTCCTGGGGCGAACACTGAAGCTTTCTTT. It encodes CASSSPGANTEAFF.

The rearrangement links TRBV3-1 (or the pseudogene TRBV3-2) to TRBJ1-1, with no clear D. V was pared by 3 bases and J by 1 base, with 15 bases between. Looked up from germline, CDR1 is LGHDT and CDR2 is YNNKEL (reference sequence). The CDR3 has 16 residues. The CDR3 DNA reads as TGTGCCAGCAGCCAGTCAAAGGGAGACAAGAACACTGAAGCTTTCTTT. It yields the protein CASSQSKGDKNTEAFF.

CDR3 sequence: CASSVDTTGYQETQYF. Written as DNA, the CDR3 is TGCGCCAGCAGCGTGGATACGACAGGGTACCAAGAGACCCAGTACTTC. This chain joins TRBV5-1 and TRBJ2-5, with 7 nucleotides matching TRBD1. Trimming removed 4 bases from V and 0 bases from J; junction bases left unmatched: 9. There are 16 residues in the CDR3. Germline V gives CDR1 SGHRS, CDR2 YFSETQ.

The chain joins TRBV5-1 to TRBJ2-1; D may be TRBD2 (6 bases). The germline V and J ends were trimmed by 1 base and 9 bases, with 23 bases remaining between them. CDR3 length: 17 amino acids. Germline lookup yields CDR1 SGHRS and CDR2 YFSETQ. CDR3 DNA: TGCGCCAGCAGCTTGCCGGGACTCGACCCGGAAACGAGTGAGCAGTTCTTC. Translating it yields CASSLPGLDPETSEQFF.

This clone has just one count. The V and J genes are TRBV5-1 and TRBJ2-3, with D tentatively TRBD2 (5 bases). Germline assignment: CDR1 SGHRS and CDR2 YFSETQ. This CDR3 region has 16 residues. V was trimmed by 0 bases and J by 0 bases, leaving 11 bases between them. The CDR3 region is CASSLVLAASTDTQYF. In DNA form, the CDR3 reads TGCGCCAGCAGCTTGGTTCTAGCCGCTAGCACAGATACGCAGTATTTT.

This chain connects TRBV19 to TRBJ2-3, with 9 bases fitting TRBD1. Germline V gene sequence: CDR1 LNHDA, CDR2 SQIVND (reference sequence). The CDR3 has 15 residues. V gave up 9 bases and J gave up 3 bases; unmatched junction bases: 10. The CDR3 region is CASHSPGQGTDTQYF. The CDR3 DNA reads as TGTGCCAGCCATTCACCGGGACAGGGTACAGATACGCAGTATTTT.

The CDR3 DNA reads as TGTGCCAGTAGTTCAAGCGGACTAGCGGGGTATATCACTGAGCAGTTCTTC. Amino acids: CASSSSGLAGYITEQFF. This sequence joins TRBV19 and TRBJ2-1, with 12 positions matching TRBD2. The CDR3 loop spans 17 amino acids. Germline V CDR1 and CDR2: LNHDA, SQIVND (reference sequence). The V and J ends lost 5 bases and 9 bases, in that order; junction bases with no gene match: 14.

This clone has only one observation. The chain joins TRBV7-6 to TRBJ1-1, with D perhaps TRBD1 (6 bases). Germline V gene data show CDR1 as SGHVS and CDR2 as FNYEAQ. The CDR3 has 13 residues. V was pared by 3 bases and J by 4 bases, with 9 bases between. The CDR3 DNA sequence: TGTGCCAGCAGCTTTTCAGGGGCCACTGAAGCTTTCTTT. Translated: CASSFSGATEAFF.

The V and J genes are TRBV5-4 and TRBJ2-7; 10 bases are a match to TRBD2. CDR3 length equals 15 residues. Germline trimming cut 2 bases from V and 3 bases from J; bases unmatched to any gene: 5. Germline V gene data show CDR1 as SGHNT and CDR2 as YYREEE (reference sequence). The DNA of the CDR3 is TGTGCCAGCAGCTTCAGCGGGGGGGCCTACTACGAGCAGTACTTC. Translating it yields CASSFSGGAYYEQYF.